Each of the 18 T cell receptor beta chains below was sequenced from the same sample in a study of cytomegalovirus exposure and HLA in healthy donors. Use of 60 Vbeta and 13 Jbeta primers characterized the PCR. Data came from immunoSEQ multiplex PCR; TCRdb stores just in-frame clones and leaves some out. The table lists about 230,000 clones, roughly 78% of them singletons. Sequenced: PBMCs. Receptor source: a boy aged 10-17 years in good health and CMV-seronegative.

The chain links TRBV11-2 to TRBJ2-3, with TRBD2 matching 12 bases. This CDR3 comprises 17 residues. Germline CDR1 is SGHAT and CDR2 is FQNNGV. V was clipped by 3 bases and J by 2 bases; unmatched bases: 6. CDR3 region: CASSFGTSGFYTDTQYF. The CDR3 nucleotides are TGTGCCAGCAGCTTCGGGACTAGCGGGTTTTACACAGATACGCAGTATTTT.

J is TRBJ2-1 and V is TRBV5-1; D perhaps matches TRBD2 (6 bases). CDR1 SGHRS and CDR2 YFSETQ come from the germline V gene. The CDR3 is made up of 13 amino acids. Trimming removed 7 bases from V and 3 bases from J, with 11 bases in between. Written as DNA, the CDR3 is TGCGCCAGCGCCGGCGGGGTCTACAATGAGCAGTTCTTC. Protein: CASAGGVYNEQFF.

This clone turned up a few times. CDR3 DNA: TGTGCCAGCTCACCAAGGACTAGCGGTGACGATACGCAGTATTTT. As protein: CASSPRTSGDDTQYF. The chain links TRBV18 to TRBJ2-3; the match to TRBD2 covers 10 bases. CDR3 size: 15 residues. V lost 2 bases to trimming and J lost 6 bases; unmatched junction nucleotides: 5. Germline V gene sequence: CDR1 KGHSH, CDR2 LQKENI.

V and J are TRBV7-9 and TRBJ2-1, with 10 bases fitting TRBD2. The V and J ends lost 5 bases and 10 bases, in that order; junction bases with no gene match: 8. CDR3 length equals 14 residues. The germline gives CDR1 SEHNR, CDR2 FQNEAQ (reference sequence). The DNA for the CDR3 is TGTGCCAGCAGCCGGACTAGCGGCCTTAAGGAGCAGTTCTTC. This encodes CASSRTSGLKEQFF.

The chain recombines TRBV2 with TRBJ1-1; 8 positions agree with TRBD1. With 6 bases clipped from V and 5 bases from J, the junction kept 11 bases outside the gene matches. CDR1 SNHLY and CDR2 FYNNEI come from the germline V gene. The CDR3 totals 15 residues. CDR3 sequence (DNA): TGTGCCAGCAGCTCACCGGACAGGGCGAGGACTGAAGCTTTCTTT. This sequence encodes CASSSPDRARTEAFF.

This chain joins TRBV4-1 and TRBJ1-1, with D hard to call. Trimming left V 1 base short and J 4 bases short, with 10 bases between. CDR3 size: 14 residues. The V gene's germline CDR1 is MGHRA and CDR2 YSYEKL. CDR3: CASSQVYSGTEAFF. The DNA for the CDR3 is TGCGCCAGCAGCCAAGTCTATAGTGGCACTGAAGCTTTCTTT.

This clone came up once. This rearrangement joins TRBV6-1 to TRBJ1-6; D is possibly TRBD1 (5 bases). Germline V CDR1 and CDR2: MNHNS, SASEGT. V was clipped by 1 base and J by 11 bases, with 15 bases between them. The CDR3 has 15 residues. CDR3: CASSEDVGGWPPLHF. CDR3 in DNA: TGTGCCAGCAGTGAAGATGTGGGGGGATGGCCACCCCTCCACTTT.

This sequence joins TRBV19 and TRBJ1-2; D not resolved. CDR1 is LNHDA and CDR2 is SQIVND in the germline V gene (reference sequence). The CDR3 is 15 amino acids. Trimming shortened V by 1 base and J by 0 bases, and 9 bases separated the two germline ends. Here the CDR3 reads CASSIGAGSNYGYTF. Here the CDR3 DNA reads TGTGCCAGTAGTATAGGAGCGGGATCTAACTATGGCTACACCTTC.

This chain links TRBV4-1 with TRBJ2-1, with 8 bases lining up with TRBD2. J lost 6 bases, V lost 0 bases, and 13 bases had no gene match. CDR3 length: 18 amino acids. Germline V gene data show CDR1 as MGHRA and CDR2 as YSYEKL. The CDR3 DNA is TGCGCCAGCAGCCAAGAAAGTGGTCTAACTAGCGGCCCCAATGAGCAGTTCTTC. Its translation: CASSQESGLTSGPNEQFF.

V usage is TRBV7-9 and J usage is TRBJ2-1, with D possibly TRBD1 on 5 matching bases. The CDR3 totals 16 residues. Trimming left V 5 bases short and J 2 bases short, with 16 bases between. The V gene's germline CDR1 is SEHNR and CDR2 FQNEAQ (reference sequence). For the CDR3, the DNA is TGTGCCAGCAGCCCCCCAAGGGGCAGGGCCTACAATGAGCAGTTCTTC. Amino acid sequence: CASSPPRGRAYNEQFF.

The chain employs TRBV4-2 and TRBJ2-1, with 7 bases that match TRBD2. CDR3 size: 14 residues. Germline CDR1 reads LGHNA; CDR2 reads YNFKEQ. Germline trimming cut 7 bases from V and 8 bases from J; bases unmatched to any gene: 11. In DNA form, the CDR3 reads TGTGCCAGCACGGGGGGAGGACGCCCGGATGAGCAGTTCTTC. This codes for CASTGGGRPDEQFF.

V gene TRBV5-1 combines with J gene TRBJ2-3, with D possibly matching TRBD2 (6 bases). The CDR3 covers 17 residues. CDR1 is SGHRS, CDR2 YFSETQ, per germline. Trimming cost V 4 bases and J 4 bases, with 22 bases left between them. The DNA for the CDR3 is TGCGCCAGCAGCCTCAGGAATGTCGGGGGTTCCGCAGATACGCAGTATTTT. It codes for CASSLRNVGGSADTQYF.

The chain combines TRBV4-1 with TRBJ2-7; 9 bases map to TRBD1. V was pared by 3 bases and J by 3 bases, with 3 bases of the junction left unmatched. The CDR3 extends over 14 amino acids. Germline CDR1 MGHRA, CDR2 YSYEKL. CDR3 sequence: CASSHGTGSYEQYF. DNA for the CDR3: TGCGCCAGCAGCCATGGGACAGGGAGCTACGAGCAGTACTTC.

The gene calls are TRBV11-2 and TRBJ2-7, with 9 bases that match TRBD1. The CDR3 has 15 residues. The germline V gene has CDR1 SGHAT and CDR2 FQNNGV. After removal of 5 bases from V and 6 bases from J, the junction contained 11 bases not matched to a gene. CDR3 DNA sequence: TGTGCCAGCAGCCCCCACCCGGGACAGGGAAGCGAGCAGTACTTC. Its protein is CASSPHPGQGSEQYF.

The rearrangement links TRBV7-9 to TRBJ2-7; D uncertain. The germline gives CDR1 SEHNR, CDR2 FQNEAQ (reference sequence). The CDR3 is 15 amino acids. Between the trimmed V and J ends, which lost 2 bases and 5 bases, there was a span of 16 bases. CDR3 protein: CASSLSDGSEHEQYF. DNA for the CDR3: TGTGCCAGCAGCTTATCTGACGGGTCGGAGCACGAGCAGTACTTC.

The genes are TRBV7-8 and TRBJ2-1, with 8 positions matching TRBD2. With V trimmed by 3 bases and J by 6 bases, 7 bases remained unmatched. The CDR3 contains 15 residues. In germline, CDR1 is SGHVS, CDR2 FQNEAQ. The CDR3 DNA reads as TGTGCCAGCAGCTTGCCGGGGGGGGCCGGCAATGAGCAGTTCTTC. Protein sequence: CASSLPGGAGNEQFF.

The chain joins TRBV11-3 to TRBJ2-7, with TRBD1 as a possible D gene (5 bases). Per germline, CDR1 SGHNT and CDR2 YENEEA. Trimming removed 1 base at V and 2 bases at J, with 9 bases between. CDR3 size: 14 residues. In DNA form, the CDR3 reads TGTGCCAGCAGCTTAGGCCCAGGGACCTACGAGCAGTACTTC. As protein: CASSLGPGTYEQYF. Looking up the rest from reference TRBV11-3 and TRBJ2-7 gives the full variable domain: EAGVVQSPRYKIIEKKQPVAFWCNPISGHNTLYWYLQNLGQGPELLIRYENEEAVDDSQLPKDRFSAERLKGVDSTLKIQPAELGDSAVYLCASSLGPGTYEQYFGPGTRLTVT.

This clone was seen only a few times. The chain uses TRBV6-6 and TRBJ1-5; D unclear. Per the germline V gene, CDR1 is MNHNY and CDR2 is SVGAGI (reference sequence). CDR3 size: 14 residues. Trimming cost V 2 bases and J 4 bases, with 9 bases left between them. The CDR3 DNA follows: TGTGCCAGCAGTTACGGGCAGTTTAATCAGCCCCAGCATTTT. This gives the protein CASSYGQFNQPQHF.